Here is one TCR beta chain with its context. The PCR had 60 Vbeta and 13 Jbeta primers. TCRdb's table, derived via immunoSEQ multiplex PCR, lists solely in-frame clones and lacks some. The sample's table shows fewer than 150,000 clones. Trimming removed 5 bases from V and 2 bases from J; junction bases left unmatched: 6. CDR3 size: 14 residues. Germline CDR1 reads MDHEN; CDR2 reads SYDVKM. These data come from a study of cytomegalovirus exposure and HLA in healthy donors. Every donor was a healthy person donating bone marrow. The receptor's source is a woman in her sixties in good health and CMV-seronegative. The specimen was PBMCs. V gene TRBV28 combines with J gene TRBJ2-7, with TRBD1 matching 7 bases. CDR3 in amino acids: CASSGTDKTYEQYF. CDR3 DNA: TGTGCCAGCAGTGGGACAGATAAAACCTACGAGCAGTACTTC.